These T cell receptor beta chains were read from a single sample in a study of blood T cell repertoires in COVID-19. Method: immunoSEQ multiplex PCR; TCRdb's copy keeps in-frame clones and lacks some. The sample includes roughly 30,000 clones, around 73% of them seen just once. What was sequenced was peripheral blood. These receptors were taken from a woman between 55 and 75 years old with acute or convalescent COVID-19. CDR3s include the opening cysteine and the closing phenylalanine or tryptophan. A D gene is named only where the DNA matches it firmly. The size field is filled for only some rows; it gives once, few, many or a size class.

D,size,J,V,CDR3,DNA
NA,NA,TRBJ2-7,TRBV5-1,CASSSFYEQYF,TGCGCCAGCAGCTCGTTCTACGAGCAGTACTTC
TRBD1,NA,TRBJ1-1,TRBV7-9,CASSSRQGRTEAFF,TGTGCCAGCAGCTCTAGACAGGGAAGGACTGAAGCTTTCTTT
NA,NA,TRBJ2-5,TRBV30,CAWSVGGAETQYF,TGTGCCTGGAGTGTAGGGGGGGCCGAGACCCAGTACTTC
NA,NA,TRBJ1-2,TRBV3-1/TRBV3-2,CASSQDPGWANYGYTF,TGTGCCAGCAGCCAAGACCCAGGCTGGGCTAACTATGGCTACACCTTC
NA,NA,TRBJ1-2,TRBV3-1/TRBV3-2,CASSQERTEDGYTF,TGTGCCAGCAGCCAAGAGCGGACAGAAGATGGCTACACCTTC
NA,NA,TRBJ1-5,TRBV9,CASSRTGDNQPQHF,TGTGCCAGCTCCAGGACCGGGGACAATCAGCCCCAGCATTTT
NA,NA,TRBJ2-6,TRBV27,CASRSPEKGAGANVLTF,TGTGCCAGCCGAAGCCCAGAAAAAGGGGCTGGGGCCAACGTCCTGACTTTC
TRBD1,few,TRBJ2-5,TRBV28,CASRPSGQGVKTQYF,TGTGCCAGCAGGCCCTCCGGACAGGGGGTAAAGACCCAGTACTTC
TRBD1,NA,TRBJ2-7,TRBV6-5,CASSYSGQAFYEQYF,TGTGCCAGCAGTTACTCGGGACAGGCATTCTACGAGCAGTACTTC
NA,NA,TRBJ2-3,TRBV20-1,CSASGYLGGGLGTDTQYF,TGCAGTGCTAGTGGTTATTTAGGGGGGGGACTTGGCACAGATACGCAGTATTTT
NA,NA,TRBJ1-6,TRBV28,CASSSLFERVLTSPLHF,TGTGCCAGCAGTTCCCTTTTTGAGAGGGTCCTAACTTCACCCCTCCACTTT
NA,NA,TRBJ2-7,TRBV5-4,CASSNDIHEQYF,TGTGCCAGCAGCAACGACATTCACGAGCAGTACTTC
NA,NA,TRBJ1-6,TRBV15,CATSRATSISPLHF,TGTGCCACCAGCAGAGCCACCAGTATTTCACCCCTCCACTTT
TRBD1,few,TRBJ1-6,TRBV4-1,CASSRGQGGWDSPLHF,TGCGCCAGCAGCCGCGGACAGGGAGGGTGGGATTCACCCCTCCACTTT
NA,NA,TRBJ1-5,TRBV30,CAWSPGENQPQHF,TGTGCCTGGAGTCCGGGGGAGAATCAGCCCCAGCATTTT
TRBD2,NA,TRBJ2-3,TRBV6-1,CASSETSGGAGTQYF,TGTGCCAGCAGTGAAACTAGCGGGGGGGCGGGTACGCAGTATTTT
TRBD1,NA,TRBJ1-5,TRBV30,CAWSRQGVQPQHF,TGTGCCTGGAGTCGACAGGGGGTTCAGCCCCAGCATTTT
TRBD2,NA,TRBJ2-4,TRBV20-1,CSASPSGEYIQYF,TGCAGTGCTAGTCCTAGCGGGGAGTACATTCAGTACTTC
NA,NA,TRBJ1-1,TRBV27,CASSLDRSMNTEAFF,TGTGCCAGCAGTTTGGACAGATCCATGAACACTGAAGCTTTCTTT
TRBD1,few,TRBJ1-1,TRBV4-1,CASSQDGTGDTEAFF,TGCGCCAGCAGCCAAGACGGGACAGGGGACACTGAAGCTTTCTTT
TRBD1,few,TRBJ2-2,TRBV30,CAWATGGVTGELFF,TGTGCCTGGGCGACAGGGGGCGTTACCGGGGAGCTGTTTTTT
NA,NA,TRBJ1-1,TRBV3-1/TRBV3-2,CASSQVTENTEAFF,TGTGCCAGCAGCCAAGTGACAGAGAACACTGAAGCTTTCTTT
NA,NA,TRBJ2-7,TRBV10-3,CAISELPSSYEQYF,TGTGCCATCAGTGAGTTACCGAGCTCCTACGAGCAGTACTTC
NA,NA,TRBJ2-7,TRBV5-1,CASSLEHDSYEQYF,TGCGCCAGCAGCTTGGAGCACGACTCCTACGAGCAGTACTTC
NA,NA,TRBJ2-5,TRBV4-2,CASSQDAYQETQYF,TGTGCCAGCAGCCAAGATGCGTACCAAGAGACCCAGTACTTC
NA,NA,TRBJ2-7,TRBV19,CASRPGTFSYEQYF,TGTGCCAGTAGACCCGGGACATTCTCCTACGAGCAGTACTTC
TRBD2,NA,TRBJ2-3,TRBV18,CASSPSGGVDTQYF,TGTGCCAGCTCACCGAGCGGGGGGGTCGATACGCAGTATTTT